These T cell receptor beta chains were read from a single sample in a study of T-cell memory formation after mild COVID-19. TCRdb re-derived calls from the 5' RACE reads in MiXCR, one entry per CDR3 protein. Of about 440,000 distinct CDR3 sequences listed, about 20% are singletons. The sequenced sample was PBMCs or a T cell subset sorted from them (not recorded which). The receptors here all came from an adult woman who had mild COVID-19 (a few samples of this study predate the infection). Cell type and time point are not known. Both conserved end residues are part of each CDR3.

j_call v_call cdr3_aa
TRBJ1-5 TRBV7-9 CASSLALGQGSQPQHF
TRBJ2-7 TRBV10-3 CATRDGVIYEQYF
TRBJ2-5 TRBV9 CASSVEVAGPQETQYF
TRBJ2-7 TRBV5-1 CASSLGGQGAIHEQYF
TRBJ1-2 TRBV27 CATQTPHYGYTF
TRBJ2-5 TRBV4-1 CASSLGGGVQETQYF
TRBJ1-2 TRBV11-2 CASRLPQTGGYTF
TRBJ2-3 TRBV29-1 CSVAGLAGGLYVGTQYF
TRBJ2-7 TRBV20-1 CSATGGSSYEQYF
TRBJ1-6 TRBV20-1 CSARDGENSPLHF
TRBJ2-3 TRBV12-3/TRBV12-4 CASSFLNTDTQYF
TRBJ2-1 TRBV2 CASSSRLGSSYNEQFF
TRBJ2-2 TRBV6-6 CASSQHGHYTGELFF
TRBJ2-2 TRBV6-5 CASSLWGSGELFF
TRBJ2-2 TRBV5-1 CASSLGSTTGELFF
TRBJ2-7 TRBV24-1 CATSDPSTGFEQYF
TRBJ2-1 TRBV7-9 CASSKLAGVEYNEQFF
TRBJ2-1 TRBV7-9 CASSHTPRSSGDYNEQFF
TRBJ2-6 TRBV12-3/TRBV12-4 CASRSGTGRPGANVLTF
TRBJ2-7 TRBV20-1 CSARDSGQEIYVYEQYF
TRBJ2-3 TRBV20-1 CSASGKKGVSTDTQYF
TRBJ2-7 TRBV9 CASSAPGLASPYEQYF